A single sample is the source of the 20 T cell receptor beta chains below, sequenced in a study of blood T cell repertoires in COVID-19. Profiled with immunoSEQ multiplex PCR; TCRdb holds only in-frame clones, not every one. Among some 210,000 clones listed, more than 75% were seen once. The source material was PBMCs or T cells enriched from blood (not recorded which). Receptors originate from a man aged 25-45 years with acute COVID-19.

The chain joins TRBV25-1 to TRBJ2-5; a weak D match, TRBD1 (7 bases). This CDR3 has 15 amino acids. Germline CDR1 and CDR2: MGHDK and SYGVNS. The V end lost 7 bases, the J end lost 7 bases, and 22 bases lay between the germline ends. CDR3 bases: TGTGCCAGCATTCTTTCCAGGGGGGCTAGTGGGACCCAGTACTTC. Protein: CASILSRGASGTQYF.

The chain employs TRBV5-1 and TRBJ2-3, with 15 bases aligning to TRBD2. V trimming: 4 bases; J trimming: 0 bases; junction bases outside the gene matches: 12. CDR3 length equals 20 residues. Germline CDR1 and CDR2: SGHRS and YFSETQ. The CDR3 region has the DNA TGCGCCAGCAGCCTAGACTCCGGGACTAGCGGGGGGCCGAGCACAGATACGCAGTATTTT. Encoded protein: CASSLDSGTSGGPSTDTQYF. Drawing the rest from reference TRBV5-1 and TRBJ2-3, the complete variable domain is KAGVTQTPRYLIKTRGQQVTLSCSPISGHRSVSWYQQTPGQGLQFLFEYFSETQRNKGNFPGRFSGRQFSNSRSEMNVSTLELGDSALYLCASSLDSGTSGGPSTDTQYFGPGTRLTVL.

The rearrangement joins TRBV5-4 to TRBJ1-6; D unresolved. Trimming removed 0 bases from V and 5 bases from J, with 9 bases in between. Germline V gives CDR1 SGHNT, CDR2 YYREEE (reference sequence). The CDR3 is 15 amino acids. This CDR3 is CASSLEGRDNSPLHF. The CDR3 DNA follows: TGTGCCAGCAGCTTGGAAGGCCGGGATAATTCACCCCTCCACTTT.

J is TRBJ1-5 and V is TRBV30; 9 positions match TRBD1. Germline assignment: CDR1 GTSNPN and CDR2 SVGIG (reference sequence). CDR3 length: 15 residues. V was pared by 0 bases and J by 3 bases, with 3 bases of the junction left unmatched. CDR3 sequence (DNA): TGTGCCTGGAGTGTAGGACAGGGGCTCAATCAGCCCCAGCATTTT. It encodes CAWSVGQGLNQPQHF.

The chain has TRBV15 and TRBJ2-2; D uncertain. The CDR3 contains 12 residues. Germline V gene lookup returns CDR1 LNHNV and CDR2 YYDKDF (reference sequence). V was shortened by 8 bases and J by 4 bases, with 8 bases between the two germline ends. The CDR3: CATREVTGELFF. CDR3 coding DNA: TGTGCCACCCGAGAGGTCACCGGGGAGCTGTTTTTT.

The chain couples TRBV4-1 to TRBJ1-1; 8 bases are a match to TRBD1. Losses at the gene ends were 3 bases for V and 1 base for J; bases not matched to a gene: 7. The V gene's germline CDR1 is MGHRA and CDR2 YSYEKL. CDR3 length: 16 residues. CDR3 region: CASSQSTGAANTEAFF. The CDR3 nucleotides read TGCGCCAGCAGCCAGTCGACAGGGGCGGCGAACACTGAAGCTTTCTTT.

V gene TRBV7-6 combines with J gene TRBJ2-7; the D gene is possibly TRBD1 (5 bases). This CDR3 spans 15 amino acids. Germline V CDR1 and CDR2: SGHVS, FNYEAQ. Deletions cut 5 bases from V and 3 bases from J, with 17 bases between. The CDR3 DNA is TGTGCCAGCAGCCACCCCCCTTCAGGGTACTACGAGCAGTACTTC. It specifies CASSHPPSGYYEQYF. Based on the CDR3 plus reference TRBV7-6 and TRBJ2-7, the full variable domain is GAGVSQSPRYKVTKRGQDVALRCDPISGHVSLYWYRQALGQGPEFLTYFNYEAQQDKSGLPNDRFSAERPEGSISTLTIQRTEQRDSAMYRCASSHPPSGYYEQYFGPGTRLTVT.

This chain uses TRBV19 with TRBJ1-1; D not resolved. The CDR3 spans 13 residues. V was shortened by 1 base and J by 7 bases, with 10 bases between the two germline ends. CDR1 LNHDA and CDR2 SQIVND come from the germline V gene (reference sequence). CDR3 in amino acids: CASSIGQSSEAFF. The CDR3 DNA sequence: TGTGCCAGTAGTATAGGCCAATCTAGTGAAGCTTTCTTT.

The CDR3, as DNA: TGTGCCAGCAGCCCATCGGGACACCCATCTGGGGCCAACGTCCTGACTTTC. Its protein is CASSPSGHPSGANVLTF. The chain links TRBV7-9 to TRBJ2-6; D is possibly TRBD1 (6 bases). Trimming removed 5 bases from V and 1 base from J, with 15 bases in between. This CDR3 comprises 17 residues. Germline loops: CDR1 SEHNR, CDR2 FQNEAQ (reference sequence). The variable domain in full, completed from reference TRBV7-9 and TRBJ2-6, reads DTGVSQNPRHKITKRGQNVTFRCDPISEHNRLYWYRQTLGQGPEFLTYFQNEAQLEKSRLLSDRFSAERPKGSFSTLEIQRTEQGDSAMYLCASSPSGHPSGANVLTFGAGSRLTVL.

This rearrangement joins TRBV30 to TRBJ1-5; 7 bases match TRBD1. Trimming cost V 7 bases and J 3 bases; bases outside gene matches: 9. The germline V gene encodes CDR1 GTSNPN and CDR2 SVGIG (reference sequence). This CDR3 spans 14 amino acids. The CDR3 DNA reads as TGTGCCTCTACCGGGACAGACCCCAATCAGCCCCAGCATTTT. Its translation is CASTGTDPNQPQHF. The whole variable domain, filled in from reference TRBV30 and TRBJ1-5, reads SQTIHQWPATLVQPVGSPLSLECTVEGTSNPNLYWYRQAAGRGLQLLFYSVGIGQISSEVPQNLSASRPQDRQFILSSKKLLLSDSGFYLCASTGTDPNQPQHFGDGTRLSIL.

J is TRBJ2-3 and V is TRBV4-1, with 10 bases lining up with TRBD1. The CDR3 is made up of 17 amino acids. J lost 3 bases, V lost 4 bases, and 10 bases had no gene match. Germline CDR1 MGHRA, CDR2 YSYEKL. The CDR3: CASSLGARTGGTDTQYF. For the CDR3, the DNA is TGCGCCAGCAGCCTAGGTGCGAGGACAGGGGGAACAGATACGCAGTATTTT.

The chain combines TRBV6-1 with TRBJ2-1; D is ambiguous. CDR3 length equals 16 residues. V was cut by 1 base and J by 2 bases, with 12 bases left in between. Germline V gene lookup returns CDR1 MNHNS and CDR2 SASEGT. The CDR3 coding sequence is TGTGCCAGCAGTGAAGGGCCCTCCATTACCTACAATGAGCAGTTCTTC. Protein: CASSEGPSITYNEQFF.

The chain recombines TRBV3-1 (or the pseudogene TRBV3-2) with TRBJ2-7; TRBD1 agrees at 8 bases. V shed 0 bases and J 5 bases; nucleotides not matched to a gene: 9. The CDR3 is made up of 16 amino acids. Germline V gene lookup returns CDR1 LGHDT and CDR2 YNNKEL (reference sequence). Here the CDR3 DNA reads TGTGCCAGCAGCCAAGAAGGCAGGGGGCGGTATCACGAGCAGTACTTC. It encodes CASSQEGRGRYHEQYF.

The CDR3 reads CASSPTPGEIEDEKLFF. The CDR3 nucleotides read TGTGCCAGCAGCCCTACCCCAGGGGAAATTGAAGATGAAAAACTGTTTTTT. This chain links TRBV7-9 with TRBJ1-4; D may be TRBD1 (6 bases). The CDR3 runs to 17 residues. The V end was cut by 5 bases, the J end by 6 bases, with 22 bases between. In germline, CDR1 is SEHNR, CDR2 FQNEAQ (reference sequence).

The chain has TRBV28 and TRBJ1-1; 7 nucleotides agree with TRBD1. The germline V gene encodes CDR1 MDHEN and CDR2 SYDVKM. V trimming: 5 bases; J trimming: 6 bases; junction bases outside the gene matches: 9. This CDR3 is 14 amino acids long. The CDR3 sequence is CASSPQDRRAEAFF. CDR3 bases: TGTGCCAGCAGTCCACAGGACAGGAGGGCTGAAGCTTTCTTT.

The chain uses TRBV7-3 and TRBJ1-1; D perhaps matches TRBD1 (6 bases). This CDR3 has 15 residues. Germline V gene data show CDR1 as SGHTA and CDR2 as FQGTGA. Trimming shortened V by 5 bases and J by 5 bases, and 18 bases separated the two germline ends. CDR3: CASSRAGGGGTEAFF. In nucleotides, the CDR3 is TGTGCCAGCAGCCGAGCGGGGGGCGGTGGGACTGAAGCTTTCTTT.

In this sample, this clone turned up a few times. This chain joins TRBV27 and TRBJ1-4, with D perhaps matching TRBD1 (6 bases). The CDR3 is made up of 18 amino acids. Germline V gives CDR1 MNHEY, CDR2 SMNVEV (reference sequence). Trimming took off 7 bases at V and 8 bases at J, with 29 bases between the two ends. The CDR3 here is CASKPNGYDRTLTEKLFF. The CDR3 nucleotides read TGTGCCAGCAAACCAAACGGGTATGACAGGACGTTAACCGAAAAACTGTTTTTT.

The J gene is TRBJ1-2, the V gene TRBV2; TRBD1 matches at 7 bases. This CDR3 has 13 amino acids. Germline lookup yields CDR1 SNHLY and CDR2 FYNNEI. Trimming at V came to 5 bases and at J to 6 bases, leaving 6 bases not matched to a gene. CDR3: CASSLTGSDGYTF. CDR3 coding DNA: TGTGCCAGCAGTTTGACAGGGAGCGATGGCTACACCTTC.

DNA of the CDR3: TGTGCCAGCAGTGCCCTCCAGGGGACAGGGACGGGTTCACCCCTCCACTTT. It yields the protein CASSALQGTGTGSPLHF. The chain combines TRBV6-1 with TRBJ1-6; 9 bases align to TRBD1. This CDR3 region has 17 residues. CDR1 and CDR2 (germline): MNHNS, SASEGT. J lost 9 bases, V lost 4 bases, and 13 bases had no gene match.

The V and J genes are TRBV5-6 and TRBJ2-3, with D possibly being TRBD1 (6 bases). Germline V gene lookup returns CDR1 SGHDT and CDR2 YYEEEE. CDR3 size: 15 residues. Trimming removed 2 bases at V and 2 bases at J, with 12 bases between. The CDR3 region is CASSFFQGSTDTQYF. Written as DNA, the CDR3 is TGTGCCAGCAGCTTCTTTCAGGGGTCCACAGATACGCAGTATTTT.